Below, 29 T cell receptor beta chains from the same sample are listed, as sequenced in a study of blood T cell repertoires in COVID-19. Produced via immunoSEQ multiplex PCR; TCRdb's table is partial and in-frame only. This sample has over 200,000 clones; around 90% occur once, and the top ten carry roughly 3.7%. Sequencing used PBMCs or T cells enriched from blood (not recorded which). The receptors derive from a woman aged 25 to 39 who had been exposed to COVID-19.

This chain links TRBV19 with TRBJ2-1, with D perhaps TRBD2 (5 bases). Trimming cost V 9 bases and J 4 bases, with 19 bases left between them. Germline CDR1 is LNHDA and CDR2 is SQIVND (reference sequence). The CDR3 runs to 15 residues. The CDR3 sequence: CASRVLAGGYNEQFF. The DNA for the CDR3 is TGTGCCAGCCGAGTCTTAGCTGGAGGTTACAATGAGCAGTTCTTC.

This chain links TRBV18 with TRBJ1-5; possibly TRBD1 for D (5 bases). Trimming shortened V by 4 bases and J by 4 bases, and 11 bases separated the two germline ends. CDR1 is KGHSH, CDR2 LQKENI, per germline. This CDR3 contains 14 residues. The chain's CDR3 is CASSQDTPNQPQHF. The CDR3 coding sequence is TGTGCCAGCTCACAGGACACCCCTAATCAGCCCCAGCATTTT.

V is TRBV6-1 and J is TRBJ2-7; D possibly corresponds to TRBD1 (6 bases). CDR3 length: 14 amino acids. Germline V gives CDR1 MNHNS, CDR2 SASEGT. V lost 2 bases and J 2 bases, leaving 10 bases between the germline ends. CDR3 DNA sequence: TGTGCCAGCAGTGAAACCTGGACAGCCTACGAGCAGTACTTC. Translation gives CASSETWTAYEQYF.

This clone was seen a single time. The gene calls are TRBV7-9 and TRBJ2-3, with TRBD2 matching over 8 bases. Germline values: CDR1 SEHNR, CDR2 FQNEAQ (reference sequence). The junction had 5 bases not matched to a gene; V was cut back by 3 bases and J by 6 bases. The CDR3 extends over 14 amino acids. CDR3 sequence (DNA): TGTGCCAGCAGCTTTGCGGGAGGACCCGATACGCAGTATTTT. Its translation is CASSFAGGPDTQYF.

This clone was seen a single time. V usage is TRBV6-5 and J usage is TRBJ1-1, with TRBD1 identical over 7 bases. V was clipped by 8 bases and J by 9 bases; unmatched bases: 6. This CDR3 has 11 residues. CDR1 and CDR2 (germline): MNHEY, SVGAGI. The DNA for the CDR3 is TGTGCCAGCGGACTACAGGGGAAAGCTTTCTTT. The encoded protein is CASGLQGKAFF.

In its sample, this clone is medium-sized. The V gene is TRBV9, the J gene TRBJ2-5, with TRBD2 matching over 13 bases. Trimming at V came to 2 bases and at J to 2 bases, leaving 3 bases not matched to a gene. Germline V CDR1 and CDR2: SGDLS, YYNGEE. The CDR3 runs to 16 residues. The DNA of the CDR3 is TGTGCCAGCAGCGTCGGACTAGCGGGAGAACAAGAGACCCAGTACTTC. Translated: CASSVGLAGEQETQYF.

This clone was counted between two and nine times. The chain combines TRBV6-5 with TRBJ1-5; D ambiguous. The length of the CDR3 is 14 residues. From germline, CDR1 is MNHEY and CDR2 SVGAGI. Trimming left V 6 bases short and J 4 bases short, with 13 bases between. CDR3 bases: TGTGCCAGCAGGAAACCGGGGTCTAATCAGCCCCAGCATTTT. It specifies CASRKPGSNQPQHF.

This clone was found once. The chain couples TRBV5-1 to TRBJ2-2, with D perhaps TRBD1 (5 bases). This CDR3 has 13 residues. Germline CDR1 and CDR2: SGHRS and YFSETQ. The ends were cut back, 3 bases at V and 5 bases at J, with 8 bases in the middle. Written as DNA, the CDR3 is TGCGCCAGCAGCTCCAGGGTAACCGGGGAGCTGTTTTTT. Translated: CASSSRVTGELFF.

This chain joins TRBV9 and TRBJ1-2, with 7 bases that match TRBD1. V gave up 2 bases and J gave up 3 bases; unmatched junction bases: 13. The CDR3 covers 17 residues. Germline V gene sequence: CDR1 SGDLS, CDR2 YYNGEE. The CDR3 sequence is CASSVADRLPSDYGYTF. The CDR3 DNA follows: TGTGCCAGCAGCGTTGCGGACAGGCTCCCTAGTGACTATGGCTACACCTTC.

CDR3 protein: CATSGRDRVYNEQFF. For the CDR3, the DNA is TGTGCCACCAGCGGCCGGGACAGGGTCTACAATGAGCAGTTCTTC. This sequence joins TRBV15 and TRBJ2-1; TRBD1 aligns across 9 bases. CDR1 LNHNV and CDR2 YYDKDF come from the germline V gene (reference sequence). CDR3 length: 15 amino acids. V shed 5 bases, J shed 3 bases, and the junction held 5 bases outside the gene matches.

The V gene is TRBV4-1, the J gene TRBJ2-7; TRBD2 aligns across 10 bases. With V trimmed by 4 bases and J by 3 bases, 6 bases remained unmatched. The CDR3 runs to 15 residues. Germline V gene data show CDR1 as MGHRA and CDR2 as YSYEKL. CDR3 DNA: TGCGCCAGCAGCCCAATAGCGGGAGGCAGCTACGAGCAGTACTTC. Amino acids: CASSPIAGGSYEQYF.

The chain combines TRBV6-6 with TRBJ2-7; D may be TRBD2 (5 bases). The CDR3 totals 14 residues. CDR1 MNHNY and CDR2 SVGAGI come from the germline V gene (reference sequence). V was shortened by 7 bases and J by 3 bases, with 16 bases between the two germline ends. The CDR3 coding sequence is TGTGCCAGCACCCACTCCCCGGGGAACTACGAGCAGTACTTC. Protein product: CASTHSPGNYEQYF.

The DNA of the CDR3 is TGTGCCAGCCGCGGGGGGCTAGCGGGAGAGGGTGAGACCCAGTACTTC. This gives the protein CASRGGLAGEGETQYF. This chain links TRBV7-9 with TRBJ2-5, with TRBD2 identical over 10 bases. Per germline, CDR1 SEHNR and CDR2 FQNEAQ (reference sequence). This CDR3 is built from 16 residues. V gave up 8 bases and J gave up 5 bases; unmatched junction bases: 14. The whole variable domain, remainder taken from reference TRBV7-9 and TRBJ2-5, is DTGVSQNPRHKITKRGQNVTFRCDPISEHNRLYWYRQTLGQGPEFLTYFQNEAQLEKSRLLSDRFSAERPKGSFSTLEIQRTEQGDSAMYLCASRGGLAGEGETQYFGPGTRLLVL.

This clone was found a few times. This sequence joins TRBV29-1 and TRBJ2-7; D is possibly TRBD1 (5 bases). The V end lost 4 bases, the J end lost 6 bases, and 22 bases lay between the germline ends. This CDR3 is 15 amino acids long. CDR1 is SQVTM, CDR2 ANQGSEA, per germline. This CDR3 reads CSVAQGSARLGEQYF. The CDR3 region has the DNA TGCAGCGTTGCCCAGGGATCGGCTAGGCTTGGCGAGCAGTACTTC.

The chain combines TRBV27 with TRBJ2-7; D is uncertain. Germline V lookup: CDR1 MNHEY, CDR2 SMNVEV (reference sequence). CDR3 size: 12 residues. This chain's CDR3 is CPHKTRTYEQYF. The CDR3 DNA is TGTCCTCATAAAACGCGGACCTACGAGCAGTACTTC.

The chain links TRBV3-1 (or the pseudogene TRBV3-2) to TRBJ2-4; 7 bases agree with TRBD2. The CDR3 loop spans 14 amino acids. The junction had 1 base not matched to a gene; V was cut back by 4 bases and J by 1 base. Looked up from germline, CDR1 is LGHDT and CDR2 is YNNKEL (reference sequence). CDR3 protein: CASSLGGAKNIQYF. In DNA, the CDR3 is TGTGCCAGCAGCCTGGGGGGGGCCAAAAACATTCAGTACTTC.

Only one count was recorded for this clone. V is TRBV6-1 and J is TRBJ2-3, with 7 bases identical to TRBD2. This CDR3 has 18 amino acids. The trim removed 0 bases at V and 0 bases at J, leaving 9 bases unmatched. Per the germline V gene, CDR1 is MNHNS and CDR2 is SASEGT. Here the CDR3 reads CASSEALWAGESTDTQYF. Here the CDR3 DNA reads TGTGCCAGCAGTGAAGCGCTTTGGGCGGGAGAGAGCACAGATACGCAGTATTTT.

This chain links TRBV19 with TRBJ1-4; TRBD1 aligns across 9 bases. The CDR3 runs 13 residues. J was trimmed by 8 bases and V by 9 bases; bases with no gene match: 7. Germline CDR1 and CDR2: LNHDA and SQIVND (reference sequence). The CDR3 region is CASNRDRDEKLFF. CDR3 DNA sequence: TGTGCCAGCAACCGGGACAGGGACGAAAAACTGTTTTTT.

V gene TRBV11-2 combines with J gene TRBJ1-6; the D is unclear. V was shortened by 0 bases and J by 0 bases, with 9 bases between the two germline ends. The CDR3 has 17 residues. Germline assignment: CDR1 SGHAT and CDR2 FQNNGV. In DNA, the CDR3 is TGTGCCAGCAGCTTAGATCTGGGGAGCTCCTATAATTCACCCCTCCACTTT. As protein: CASSLDLGSSYNSPLHF.

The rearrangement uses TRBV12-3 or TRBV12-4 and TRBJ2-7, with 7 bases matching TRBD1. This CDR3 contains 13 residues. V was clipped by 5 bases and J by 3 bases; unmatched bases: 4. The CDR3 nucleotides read TGTGCCAGCAGTCGGGACAGCCTCTACGAGCAGTACTTC. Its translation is CASSRDSLYEQYF.

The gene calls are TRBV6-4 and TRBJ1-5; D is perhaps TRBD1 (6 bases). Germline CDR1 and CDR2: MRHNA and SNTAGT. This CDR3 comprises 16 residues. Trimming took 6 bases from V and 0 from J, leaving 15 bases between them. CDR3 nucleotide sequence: TGTGCCAGCAGCGACGGACAGACCTATAGCAATCAGCCCCAGCATTTT. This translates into CASSDGQTYSNQPQHF.

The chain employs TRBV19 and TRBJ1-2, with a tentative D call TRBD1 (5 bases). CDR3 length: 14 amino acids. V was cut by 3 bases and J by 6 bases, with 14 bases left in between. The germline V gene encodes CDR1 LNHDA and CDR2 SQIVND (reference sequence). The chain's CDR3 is CASSMLQGSHGYTF. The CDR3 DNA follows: TGTGCCAGTAGTATGTTGCAGGGATCTCATGGCTACACCTTC. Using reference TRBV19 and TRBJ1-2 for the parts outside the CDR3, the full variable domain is DGGITQSPKYLFRKEGQNVTLSCEQNLNHDAMYWYRQDPGQGLRLIYYSQIVNDFQKGDIAEGYSVSREKKESFPLTVTSAQKNPTAFYLCASSMLQGSHGYTFGSGTRLTVV.

DNA of the CDR3: TGTGCCAGCAGGAGACTAGCGGAAGCAGACAATGAGCAGTTCTTC. Protein: CASRRLAEADNEQFF. This chain uses TRBV2 with TRBJ2-1; TRBD2 matches 9 bases. Germline CDR1 reads SNHLY; CDR2 reads FYNNEI. The CDR3 is made up of 15 amino acids. Trimming cost V 6 bases and J 5 bases; bases outside gene matches: 8.

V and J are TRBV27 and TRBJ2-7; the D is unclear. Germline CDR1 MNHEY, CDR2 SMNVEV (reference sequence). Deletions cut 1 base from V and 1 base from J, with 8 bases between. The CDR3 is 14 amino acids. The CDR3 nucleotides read TGTGCCAGCAGTTTATACGGCGGTTCCTACGAGCAGTACTTC. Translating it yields CASSLYGGSYEQYF.

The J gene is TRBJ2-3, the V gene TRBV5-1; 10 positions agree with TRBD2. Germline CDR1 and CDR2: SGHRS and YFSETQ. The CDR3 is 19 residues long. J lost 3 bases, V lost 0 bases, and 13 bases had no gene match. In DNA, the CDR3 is TGCGCCAGCAGCTTGGCAGCGGGAGGGCGGGGCTCTGCTACAGATACGCAGTATTTT. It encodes CASSLAAGGRGSATDTQYF.

CDR3 nucleotides: TGTGCCAGCAGCTTCGGCGGAAACTACGAGCAGTACTTC. Its translation: CASSFGGNYEQYF. The chain links TRBV5-4 to TRBJ2-7; D uncertain. Germline-derived CDR1 and CDR2 are SGHNT and YYREEE (reference sequence). The CDR3 has 13 residues. The V gene lost 2 bases and the J gene lost 3 bases, with 9 bases spanning the gap. The full variable domain, its missing parts supplied by reference TRBV5-4 and TRBJ2-7, is ETGVTQSPTHLIKTRGQQVTLRCSSQSGHNTVSWYQQALGQGPQFIFQYYREEENGRGNFPPRFSGLQFPNYSSELNVNALELDDSALYLCASSFGGNYEQYFGPGTRLTVT.

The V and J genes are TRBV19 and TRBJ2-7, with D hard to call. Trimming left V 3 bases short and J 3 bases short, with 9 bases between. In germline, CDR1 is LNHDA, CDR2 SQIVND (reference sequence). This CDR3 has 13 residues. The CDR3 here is CASSILGNYEQYF. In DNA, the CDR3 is TGTGCCAGTAGTATCCTAGGAAACTACGAGCAGTACTTC.

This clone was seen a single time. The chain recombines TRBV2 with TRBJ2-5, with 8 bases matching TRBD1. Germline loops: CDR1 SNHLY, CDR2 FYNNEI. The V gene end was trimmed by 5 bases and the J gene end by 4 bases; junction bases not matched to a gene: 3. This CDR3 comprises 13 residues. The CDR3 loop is CASSLDRVETQYF. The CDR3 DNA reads TGTGCCAGCAGTCTGGACAGGGTAGAGACCCAGTACTTC.

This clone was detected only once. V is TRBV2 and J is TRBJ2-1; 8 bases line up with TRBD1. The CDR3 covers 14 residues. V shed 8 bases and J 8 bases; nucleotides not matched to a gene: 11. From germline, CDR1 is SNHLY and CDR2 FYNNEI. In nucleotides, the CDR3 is TGTGCCAGCGGAGGACAGGGAATAATCGATGAGCAGTTCTTC. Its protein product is CASGGQGIIDEQFF.